These 29 T cell receptor beta chains were sequenced from one sample in a study of blood T cell repertoires in COVID-19. The protocol was immunoSEQ multiplex PCR, while the TCRdb copy is restricted to in-frame clones and leaves out a portion. This table has tens of thousands of clones, around 90% appearing once. The sample was peripheral blood. These receptor sequences come from a man aged 45-65 years with acute or convalescent COVID-19.

The rearrangement uses TRBV14 and TRBJ2-7; TRBD2 is a possible D gene (5 bases). Per the germline V gene, CDR1 is SGHDN and CDR2 is FVKESK. V was shortened by 3 bases and J by 7 bases, with 16 bases between the two germline ends. The CDR3 runs to 14 residues. The CDR3 DNA is TGTGCCAGCAGCCAGGTGGGAAGGAGAGGGGAGCAGTACTTC. It yields the protein CASSQVGRRGEQYF.

The chain recombines TRBV24-1 with TRBJ2-3, with D unresolved. Germline CDR1 KGHDR, CDR2 SFDVKD. CDR3 size: 13 residues. Trimming cost V 5 bases and J 2 bases, with 7 bases left between them. CDR3 amino acids: CATSVPYTDTQYF. The DNA of the CDR3 is TGTGCCACCAGTGTCCCGTACACAGATACGCAGTATTTT.

The chain is built from TRBV7-8 and TRBJ2-2; 7 positions match TRBD1. Per germline, CDR1 SGHVS and CDR2 FQNEAQ. The CDR3 is made up of 16 amino acids. J was trimmed by 1 base and V by 6 bases; bases with no gene match: 8. In DNA, the CDR3 is TGTGCCAGCAGTACAACAGGGGCCTGGAACACCGGGGAGCTGTTTTTT. Translation gives CASSTTGAWNTGELFF.

The chain joins TRBV2 to TRBJ1-3; D unclear. The CDR3 totals 13 residues. Trimming took 6 bases from V and 4 from J, leaving 10 bases between them. The germline V gene encodes CDR1 SNHLY and CDR2 FYNNEI. The CDR3 DNA reads TGTGCCAGCAGCTACCATATGGGAAACACCATATATTTT. Translated: CASSYHMGNTIYF.

CDR3 nucleotide sequence: TGCGCCAGCAGCTTGGGGTCAGGGGCGGGCAATGAGCAGTTCTTC. It specifies CASSLGSGAGNEQFF. V gene TRBV5-1 combines with J gene TRBJ2-1; perhaps TRBD1 as D (6 bases). Per germline, CDR1 SGHRS and CDR2 YFSETQ. This CDR3 has 15 amino acids. V was shortened by 0 bases and J by 6 bases, with 13 bases between the two germline ends.

CDR3 DNA sequence: TGCGCCAGCAGCTTGGCAGCAACTAATGAAAAACTGTTTTTT. It codes for CASSLAATNEKLFF. J is TRBJ1-4 and V is TRBV5-1; D ambiguous. The germline CDR1 and CDR2 sequences are SGHRS and YFSETQ. The CDR3 runs 14 residues. The V gene lost 0 bases and the J gene lost 0 bases, with 3 bases spanning the gap.

This chain joins TRBV10-3 and TRBJ2-7; D is perhaps TRBD1 (6 bases). The germline V gene encodes CDR1 ENHRY and CDR2 SYGVKD. The V and J ends lost 9 bases and 2 bases respectively, with 17 bases between them. The CDR3 length is 14 residues. CDR3 sequence reads: CAMRNKTGPYEQYF. DNA of the CDR3: TGTGCCATGAGAAACAAGACAGGCCCCTACGAGCAGTACTTC.

The CDR3, as DNA: TGCGCCAGCAGCCAGTTGGGACAGCACTATGGCTACACCTTC. It translates to CASSQLGQHYGYTF. This chain uses TRBV4-1 with TRBJ1-2; 7 bases align to TRBD1. With V trimmed by 3 bases and J by 3 bases, 4 bases remained unmatched. Looked up from germline, CDR1 is MGHRA and CDR2 is YSYEKL. The CDR3 extends over 14 amino acids.

This chain uses TRBV27 with TRBJ2-7, with no clear D. The length of the CDR3 is 15 residues. V was pared by 3 bases and J by 2 bases, with 14 bases between. Germline-derived CDR1 and CDR2 are MNHEY and SMNVEV (reference sequence). CDR3 coding DNA: TGTGCCAGCAGTTTCCTAAGCCGAGGAACCTACGAGCAGTACTTC. Translating it yields CASSFLSRGTYEQYF.

This clone was seen only once. The gene calls are TRBV10-2 and TRBJ2-7; perhaps TRBD2 as D (7 bases). The V gene's germline CDR1 is WSHSY and CDR2 SAAADI. The CDR3 length is 15 residues. Trimming took off 2 bases at V and 0 bases at J, with 11 bases between the two ends. In DNA, the CDR3 is TGCGCCAGCAGTGAGATGGGGGGGCACTCCTACGAGCAGTACTTC. Residues: CASSEMGGHSYEQYF.

The J gene is TRBJ1-2, the V gene TRBV5-1; 7 bases match TRBD1. Germline CDR1 and CDR2: SGHRS and YFSETQ. With V trimmed by 0 bases and J by 4 bases, 3 bases remained unmatched. The CDR3 has 14 amino acids. CDR3 in amino acids: CASSLGQGGYGYTF. The DNA for the CDR3 is TGCGCCAGCAGCTTGGGACAGGGTGGCTATGGCTACACCTTC. Filled out from reference TRBV5-1 and TRBJ1-2, the complete variable domain reads KAGVTQTPRYLIKTRGQQVTLSCSPISGHRSVSWYQQTPGQGLQFLFEYFSETQRNKGNFPGRFSGRQFSNSRSEMNVSTLELGDSALYLCASSLGQGGYGYTFGSGTRLTVV.

The chain joins TRBV28 to TRBJ2-7; 9 positions match TRBD2. Germline V gene lookup returns CDR1 MDHEN and CDR2 SYDVKM. Trimming removed 6 bases from V and 5 bases from J; junction bases left unmatched: 11. This CDR3 contains 15 residues. CDR3 sequence: CASRGTSLGVDEQYF. CDR3 DNA: TGTGCCAGCAGGGGGACTAGCCTCGGAGTGGACGAGCAGTACTTC. The variable domain in full, with the rest retrieved from reference TRBV28 and TRBJ2-7, is DVKVTQSSRYLVKRTGEKVFLECVQDMDHENMFWYRQDPGLGLRLIYFSYDVKMKEKGDIPEGYSVSREKKERFSLILESASTNQTSMYLCASRGTSLGVDEQYFGPGTRLTVT.

In this sample, this clone turned up once. V gene TRBV11-2 combines with J gene TRBJ1-2; 7 bases match TRBD1. This CDR3 comprises 13 residues. V shed 6 bases and J 6 bases; nucleotides not matched to a gene: 7. Germline-derived CDR1 and CDR2 are SGHAT and FQNNGV. The CDR3 bases are TGTGCCAGCAGTAGTGAAGGGGGCGATGGCTACACCTTC. Amino acid sequence: CASSSEGGDGYTF.

The chain has TRBV4-1 and TRBJ2-3; 8 bases are a match to TRBD2. The CDR3 sequence is 16 residues long. In germline, CDR1 is MGHRA, CDR2 YSYEKL. The J segment lost 4 bases and the V segment lost 1 base, leaving 7 bases of the junction unmatched. Here the CDR3 reads CASSQVPGGAPDTQYF. The CDR3 nucleotides are TGCGCCAGCAGCCAAGTCCCCGGGGGGGCCCCAGATACGCAGTATTTT.

The V gene is TRBV15, the J gene TRBJ1-2, with TRBD1 as a possible D gene (6 bases). The V end lost 4 bases, the J end lost 8 bases, and 17 bases lay between the germline ends. The CDR3 totals 14 residues. Germline CDR1 and CDR2: LNHNV and YYDKDF (reference sequence). The CDR3 reads CATSKLGGLGGYTF. The CDR3 DNA reads TGTGCCACCAGCAAATTAGGGGGTCTTGGCGGCTACACCTTC.

The chain combines TRBV20-1 with TRBJ2-1; maybe TRBD1 (5 bases). V lost 3 bases, J lost 8 bases, and 17 bases lay in between. The length of the CDR3 is 14 residues. Germline V gene sequence: CDR1 DFQATT, CDR2 SNEGSKA (reference sequence). The CDR3 DNA sequence: TGCAGTGCTAGTACGTGGGGCGGAGTAGATGAGCAGTTCTTC. It translates to CSASTWGGVDEQFF.

Concerning this clone: Relative to the germline gene, one junction end is altered; a read error may explain this. Other nucleotide sequences from this sample produce the same CDR3. CDR3 in DNA: TGTGCCAGCAGCTTCAGTCGTACAGGGGCCACTGAAGCCTTCTTT. Translated: CASSFSRTGATEAFF. The J gene is TRBJ1-1, the V gene TRBV11-2, with 7 nucleotides matching TRBD1. Germline lookup yields CDR1 SGHAT and CDR2 FQNNGV. There are 15 residues in the CDR3.

The gene calls are TRBV9 and TRBJ1-2; TRBD1 matches at 7 bases. The CDR3 is 14 amino acids. Per germline, CDR1 SGDLS and CDR2 YYNGEE. V lost 3 bases and J lost 3; bases outside the gene matches: 5. CDR3 loop: CASSATGEDYGYTF. CDR3 nucleotide sequence: TGTGCCAGCAGCGCCACAGGGGAGGACTATGGCTACACCTTC.

The chain couples TRBV28 to TRBJ1-6; D not certain. In germline, CDR1 is MDHEN, CDR2 SYDVKM. This CDR3 has 13 residues. Trimming took 4 bases from V and 10 from J, leaving 11 bases between them. CDR3 loop: CASSSSNWSPLHF. The CDR3, as DNA: TGTGCCAGCAGTTCGAGTAATTGGTCACCCCTCCACTTT.

This chain links TRBV12-3 or TRBV12-4 with TRBJ1-4; D is possibly TRBD1 (6 bases). V shed 8 bases and J shed 8 bases, with 15 bases lying between them. The CDR3 is made up of 13 amino acids. The CDR3 region has the DNA TGTGCCAGCGTCCTTTGGGGACAAGAAAAACTGTTTTTT. The encoded protein is CASVLWGQEKLFF.

V and J are TRBV5-1 and TRBJ2-2, with 7 nucleotides matching TRBD1. In germline, CDR1 is SGHRS, CDR2 YFSETQ. The CDR3 has 15 amino acids. J lost 4 bases, V lost 2 bases, and 5 bases had no gene match. Here the CDR3 DNA reads TGCGCCAGCAGCTTCGACAGGGTTGTCACCGGGGAGCTGTTTTTT. Amino acid sequence: CASSFDRVVTGELFF.

This clone was picked up many times. The CDR3 DNA sequence: TGTGCCAGCAGTTACTCGGGACAGGGAGAGGGCTACACCTTC. Amino acid sequence: CASSYSGQGEGYTF. This sequence joins TRBV6-6 and TRBJ1-2, with 9 bases matching TRBD1. The CDR3 is 14 residues long. J was trimmed by 8 bases and V by 0 bases; bases with no gene match: 4. CDR1 is MNHNY, CDR2 SVGAGI, per germline (reference sequence).

The chain carries TRBV6-5 and TRBJ2-5, with TRBD2 matching 9 bases. V shed 6 bases, J shed 6 bases, and the junction held 8 bases outside the gene matches. CDR3 size: 14 residues. CDR1 is MNHEY, CDR2 SVGAGI, per germline. Here the CDR3 DNA reads TGTGCCAGCAGCCGTACCTCTAGCGGGAAGACCCAGTACTTC. Translation gives CASSRTSSGKTQYF.

This clone was counted a single time. The V gene is TRBV2, the J gene TRBJ2-1; TRBD1 agrees at 8 bases. The CDR3 has 15 amino acids. Trimming at V came to 6 bases and at J to 5 bases, leaving 9 bases not matched to a gene. CDR1 is SNHLY, CDR2 FYNNEI, per germline. The DNA of the CDR3 is TGTGCCAGCAGCTACGGACAGGGCAGTCACAATGAGCAGTTCTTC. Translated, it gives CASSYGQGSHNEQFF.

This chain connects TRBV4-1 to TRBJ2-5; 9 bases are shared with TRBD1. This CDR3 is built from 15 residues. Germline lookup yields CDR1 MGHRA and CDR2 YSYEKL. V was pared by 2 bases and J by 2 bases, with 3 bases of the junction left unmatched. CDR3 nucleotide sequence: TGCGCCAGCAGCCAACCCGGGACAGGGCAAGAGACCCAGTACTTC. It yields the protein CASSQPGTGQETQYF.

The chain couples TRBV5-1 to TRBJ2-7, with D tentatively TRBD1 (6 bases). The CDR3 length is 15 residues. The germline V gene has CDR1 SGHRS and CDR2 YFSETQ. Deletions cut 3 bases from V and 0 bases from J, with 13 bases between. CDR3 region: CASSSPDRSSYEQYF. The CDR3 bases are TGCGCCAGCAGCTCCCCCGACAGGTCCTCCTACGAGCAGTACTTC.

The chain recombines TRBV9 with TRBJ2-7; 8 bases are a match to TRBD1. With V trimmed by 3 bases and J by 6 bases, 2 bases remained unmatched. Per germline, CDR1 SGDLS and CDR2 YYNGEE. The CDR3 is 12 residues long. The CDR3 region is CASSGTGGEQYF. CDR3 DNA: TGTGCCAGCAGCGGCACAGGGGGCGAGCAGTACTTC. Complete variable domain (other parts from reference TRBV9 and TRBJ2-7): DSGVTQTPKHLITATGQRVTLRCSPRSGDLSVYWYQQSLDQGLQFLIQYYNGEERAKGNILERFSAQQFPDLHSELNLSSLELGDSALYFCASSGTGGEQYFGPGTRLTVT.

V gene TRBV6-5 combines with J gene TRBJ2-1, with D possibly matching TRBD1 (5 bases). Germline CDR1 reads MNHEY; CDR2 reads SVGAGI. V was shortened by 1 base and J by 0 bases, with 10 bases between the two germline ends. The CDR3 is made up of 16 amino acids. The CDR3 region has the DNA TGTGCCAGCAGTTACTTCAGGGCTAGCTCCTACAATGAGCAGTTCTTC. It encodes CASSYFRASSYNEQFF.

V and J are TRBV4-2 and TRBJ2-5; TRBD2 matches at 11 bases. V shed 1 base, J shed 2 bases, and the junction held 6 bases outside the gene matches. CDR1 is LGHNA, CDR2 YNFKEQ, per germline. CDR3 size: 17 residues. The CDR3 loop is CASSQGSRLAGQETQYF. DNA of the CDR3: TGTGCCAGCAGCCAAGGCAGCAGACTAGCGGGGCAAGAGACCCAGTACTTC.